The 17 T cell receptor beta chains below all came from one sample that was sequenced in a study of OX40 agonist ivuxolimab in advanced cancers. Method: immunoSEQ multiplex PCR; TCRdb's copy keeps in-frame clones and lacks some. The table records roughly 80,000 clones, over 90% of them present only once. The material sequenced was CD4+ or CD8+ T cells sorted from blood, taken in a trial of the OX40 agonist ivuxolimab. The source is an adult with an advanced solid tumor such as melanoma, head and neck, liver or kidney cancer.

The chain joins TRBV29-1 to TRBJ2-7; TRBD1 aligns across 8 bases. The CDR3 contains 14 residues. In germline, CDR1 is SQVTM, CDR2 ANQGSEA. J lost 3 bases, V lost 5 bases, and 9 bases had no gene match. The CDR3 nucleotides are TGCAGCGTTCAGGACAGGGAAGGTGGCTACGAGCAGTACTTC. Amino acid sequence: CSVQDREGGYEQYF.

The CDR3 coding sequence is TGCGCCAGCAGTTCGAGGGGGGGGACGAATCAGCCCCAGCATTTT. Its translation is CASSSRGGTNQPQHF. The V and J genes are TRBV4-1 and TRBJ1-5, with TRBD1 as a possible D gene (6 bases). The germline V and J ends were trimmed by 6 bases and 4 bases, with 16 bases remaining between them. The CDR3 sequence is 15 residues long. In germline, CDR1 is MGHRA, CDR2 YSYEKL.

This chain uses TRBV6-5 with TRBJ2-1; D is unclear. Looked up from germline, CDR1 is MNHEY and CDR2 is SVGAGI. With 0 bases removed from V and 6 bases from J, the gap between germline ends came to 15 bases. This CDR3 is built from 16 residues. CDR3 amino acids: CASSYSKVQLVNEQFF. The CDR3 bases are TGTGCCAGCAGTTACTCAAAAGTACAGCTTGTCAATGAGCAGTTCTTC.

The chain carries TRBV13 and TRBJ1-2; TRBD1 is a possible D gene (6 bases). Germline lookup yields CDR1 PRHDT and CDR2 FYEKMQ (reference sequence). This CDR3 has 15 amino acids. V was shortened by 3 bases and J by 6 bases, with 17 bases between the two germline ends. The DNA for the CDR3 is TGTGCCAGCAGCTTCCGGGGGGCTCGATGGGATGGCTACACCTTC. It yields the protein CASSFRGARWDGYTF.

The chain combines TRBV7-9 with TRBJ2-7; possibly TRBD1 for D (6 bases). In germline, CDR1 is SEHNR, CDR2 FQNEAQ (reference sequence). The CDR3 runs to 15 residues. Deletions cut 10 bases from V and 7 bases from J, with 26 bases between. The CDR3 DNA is TGTGCCATCGATCTGTGGGACGAAGGGGGTGGGGAGCAGTACTTC. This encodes CAIDLWDEGGGEQYF.

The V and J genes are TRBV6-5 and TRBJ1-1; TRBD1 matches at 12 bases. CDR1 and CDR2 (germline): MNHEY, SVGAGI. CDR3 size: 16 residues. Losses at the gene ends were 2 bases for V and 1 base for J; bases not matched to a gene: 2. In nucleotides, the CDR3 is TGTGCCAGCAGTTACGGGGACAGGGGGCAGAACACTGAAGCTTTCTTT. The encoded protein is CASSYGDRGQNTEAFF.

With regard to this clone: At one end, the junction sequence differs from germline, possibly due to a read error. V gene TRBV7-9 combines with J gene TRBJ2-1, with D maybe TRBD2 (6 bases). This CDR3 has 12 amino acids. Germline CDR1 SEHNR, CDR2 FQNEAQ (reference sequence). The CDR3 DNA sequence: TGTGCCAGCAGCCTAGCTGAAGAAGGGGAGGTCTTC. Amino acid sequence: CASSLAEEGEVF.

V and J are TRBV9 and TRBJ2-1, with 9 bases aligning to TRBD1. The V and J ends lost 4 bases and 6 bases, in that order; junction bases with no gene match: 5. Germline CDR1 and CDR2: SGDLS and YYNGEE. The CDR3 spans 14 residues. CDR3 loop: CASSPQTGGNEQFF. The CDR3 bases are TGTGCCAGCAGCCCACAGACAGGGGGCAATGAGCAGTTCTTC.

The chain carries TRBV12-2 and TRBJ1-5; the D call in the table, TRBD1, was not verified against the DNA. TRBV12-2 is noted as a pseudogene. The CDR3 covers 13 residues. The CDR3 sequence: CASRSRVSQPQHF. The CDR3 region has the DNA TGTGCAAGTCGCTCCAGGGTGAGTCAGCCCCAGCATTTT.

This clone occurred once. The CDR3 here is CATSRSWGGEDYNEQFF. CDR3 nucleotide sequence: TGTGCCACCAGCAGGAGTTGGGGGGGCGAGGATTACAATGAGCAGTTCTTC. The rearrangement links TRBV15 to TRBJ2-1; possible D gene TRBD2, 7 bases. From germline, CDR1 is LNHNV and CDR2 YYDKDF (reference sequence). The CDR3 extends over 17 amino acids. V lost 3 bases to trimming and J lost 4 bases, with 19 bases between them.

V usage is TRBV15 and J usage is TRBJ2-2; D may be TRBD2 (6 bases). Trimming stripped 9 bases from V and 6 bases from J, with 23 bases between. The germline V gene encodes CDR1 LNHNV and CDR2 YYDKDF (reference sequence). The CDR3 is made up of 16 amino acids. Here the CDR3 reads CATSPDGDSLPGELFF. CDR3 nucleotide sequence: TGTGCCACTTCTCCTGATGGGGACTCTCTCCCCGGGGAGCTGTTTTTT.

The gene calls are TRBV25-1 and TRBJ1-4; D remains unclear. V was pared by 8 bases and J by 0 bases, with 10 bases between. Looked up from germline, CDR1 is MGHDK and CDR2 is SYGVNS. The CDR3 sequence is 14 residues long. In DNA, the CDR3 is TGTGCCAGCTCCTCGGTTGCAACTAATGAAAAACTGTTTTTT. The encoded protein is CASSSVATNEKLFF.

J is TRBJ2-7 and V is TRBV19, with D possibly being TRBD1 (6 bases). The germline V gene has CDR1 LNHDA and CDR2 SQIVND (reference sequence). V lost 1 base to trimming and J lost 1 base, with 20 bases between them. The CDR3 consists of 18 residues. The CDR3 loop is CASSIGPTADSSSYEQYF. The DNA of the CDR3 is TGTGCCAGTAGTATAGGTCCCACCGCGGACAGCTCGTCCTACGAGCAGTACTTC.

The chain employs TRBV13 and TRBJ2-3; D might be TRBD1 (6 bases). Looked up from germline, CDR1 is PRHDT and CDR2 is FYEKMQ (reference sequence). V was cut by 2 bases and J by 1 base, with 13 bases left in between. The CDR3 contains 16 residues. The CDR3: CASSLWGHPRTDTQYF. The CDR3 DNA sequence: TGTGCCAGCAGCTTATGGGGACATCCTCGCACAGATACGCAGTATTTT.

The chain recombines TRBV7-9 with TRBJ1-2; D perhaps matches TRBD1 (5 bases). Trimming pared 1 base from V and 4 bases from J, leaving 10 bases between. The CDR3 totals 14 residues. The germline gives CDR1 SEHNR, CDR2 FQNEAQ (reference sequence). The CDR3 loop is CASSLGGPFYGYTF. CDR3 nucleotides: TGTGCCAGCAGCTTAGGGGGCCCTTTCTATGGCTACACCTTC. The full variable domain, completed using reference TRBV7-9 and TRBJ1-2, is DTGVSQNPRHKITKRGQNVTFRCDPISEHNRLYWYRQTLGQGPEFLTYFQNEAQLEKSRLLSDRFSAERPKGSFSTLEIQRTEQGDSAMYLCASSLGGPFYGYTFGSGTRLTVV.

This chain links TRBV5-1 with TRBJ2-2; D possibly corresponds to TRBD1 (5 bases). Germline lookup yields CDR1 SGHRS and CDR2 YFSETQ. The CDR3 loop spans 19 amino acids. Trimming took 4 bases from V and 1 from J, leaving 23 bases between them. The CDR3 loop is CASSHPLDSRPRNTGELFF. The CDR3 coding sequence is TGCGCCAGCAGCCACCCCCTAGACAGCCGACCGAGGAACACCGGGGAGCTGTTTTTT. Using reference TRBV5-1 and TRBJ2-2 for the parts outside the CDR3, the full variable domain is KAGVTQTPRYLIKTRGQQVTLSCSPISGHRSVSWYQQTPGQGLQFLFEYFSETQRNKGNFPGRFSGRQFSNSRSEMNVSTLELGDSALYLCASSHPLDSRPRNTGELFFGEGSRLTVL.

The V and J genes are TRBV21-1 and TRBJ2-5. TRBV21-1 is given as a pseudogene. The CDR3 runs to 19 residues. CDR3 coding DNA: TGTGCCAGCAGCAAAGCTAATAACCCTATATCCGGCCAGTGGAAGACCCAGTACTTC. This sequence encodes CASSKANNPISGQWKTQYF.